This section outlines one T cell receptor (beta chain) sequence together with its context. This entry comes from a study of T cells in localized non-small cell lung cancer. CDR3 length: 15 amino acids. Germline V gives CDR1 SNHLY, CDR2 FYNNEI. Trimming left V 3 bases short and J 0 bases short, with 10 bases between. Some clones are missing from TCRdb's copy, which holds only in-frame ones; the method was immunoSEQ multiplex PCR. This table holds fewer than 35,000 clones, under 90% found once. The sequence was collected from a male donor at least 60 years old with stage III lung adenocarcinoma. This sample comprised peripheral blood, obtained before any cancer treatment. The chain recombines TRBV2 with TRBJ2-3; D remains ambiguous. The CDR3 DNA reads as TGTGCCAGCAGTGACCTTGCGCCTAGCACAGATACGCAGTATTTT. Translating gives CASSDLAPSTDTQYF.